These 14 T cell receptor beta chains were all obtained from the same sample, sequenced in a study of blood T cell repertoires in COVID-19. Here immunoSEQ multiplex PCR was the method, and the copy in TCRdb shows in-frame clones only, minus some. Of about 80,000 clones listed, around 86% are singletons. Sequencing was done on a sample of peripheral blood. The receptor set was obtained from a human donor in a cohort sampled during active COVID-19.

The J gene is TRBJ1-1, the V gene TRBV5-1; D uncertain. The CDR3 sequence is 14 residues long. CDR1 SGHRS and CDR2 YFSETQ come from the germline V gene. With 7 bases removed from V and 0 bases from J, the gap between germline ends came to 13 bases. The CDR3 nucleotides read TGCGCCAGCCGGGAGGTATCAATGAACACTGAAGCTTTCTTT. This codes for CASREVSMNTEAFF.

The chain recombines TRBV18 with TRBJ2-1, with 11 nucleotides matching TRBD1. V gave up 2 bases and J gave up 7 bases; unmatched junction bases: 10. Looked up from germline, CDR1 is KGHSH and CDR2 is LQKENI. The CDR3 loop spans 17 amino acids. The CDR3 loop reads CASSPFRGGTGGNEQFF. The CDR3 nucleotides are TGTGCCAGCTCACCATTTCGAGGGGGGACAGGGGGTAATGAGCAGTTCTTC.

The chain carries TRBV5-5 and TRBJ1-5; 7 bases match TRBD1. Germline V gene lookup returns CDR1 SGHKS and CDR2 YYEKEE (reference sequence). The V segment lost 4 bases and the J segment 2 bases; nucleotides outside the gene matches: 6. The CDR3 runs to 15 residues. The CDR3 DNA reads TGTGCCAGCAGCCCCACGGGGACAGGCAATCAGCCCCAGCATTTT. It encodes CASSPTGTGNQPQHF.

The J gene is TRBJ2-7, the V gene TRBV10-2, with TRBD1 identical over 9 bases. Germline CDR1 and CDR2: WSHSY and SAAADI. V trimming: 7 bases; J trimming: 5 bases; junction bases outside the gene matches: 15. The CDR3 loop spans 16 amino acids. CDR3 sequence reads: CASKNPSGTGPDEQYF. CDR3 DNA: TGCGCCAGCAAAAACCCCTCCGGGACAGGGCCCGACGAGCAGTACTTC.

This rearrangement joins TRBV19 to TRBJ1-1, with unresolved D. Trimming took 2 bases from V and 5 from J, leaving 9 bases between them. This CDR3 is 13 amino acids long. Germline loops: CDR1 LNHDA, CDR2 SQIVND (reference sequence). The CDR3 coding sequence is TGTGCCAGTAGTATAAGGAGTAGGACTGAAGCTTTCTTT. As protein: CASSIRSRTEAFF.

The rearrangement joins TRBV11-3 to TRBJ2-4; TRBD2 agrees at 11 bases. The CDR3 loop spans 19 amino acids. Germline CDR1 is SGHNT and CDR2 is YENEEA. Trimming took 5 bases from V and 0 from J; bases not matched to a gene: 12. CDR3 sequence reads: CASSIPTSGDPLAKNIQYF. CDR3 in DNA: TGTGCCAGCAGCATCCCGACTAGCGGGGACCCCCTAGCCAAAAACATTCAGTACTTC. Looking up the rest from reference TRBV11-3 and TRBJ2-4 gives the full variable domain: EAGVVQSPRYKIIEKKQPVAFWCNPISGHNTLYWYLQNLGQGPELLIRYENEEAVDDSQLPKDRFSAERLKGVDSTLKIQPAELGDSAVYLCASSIPTSGDPLAKNIQYFGAGTRLSVL.

The rearrangement uses TRBV19 and TRBJ2-3, with a possible D match to TRBD2 (5 bases). CDR3 length: 17 residues. Trimming stripped 0 bases from V and 2 bases from J, with 15 bases between. Germline V gene lookup returns CDR1 LNHDA and CDR2 SQIVND (reference sequence). Here the CDR3 reads CASSIDRLALPTDTQYF. CDR3 coding DNA: TGTGCCAGTAGTATAGATCGGCTAGCCCTTCCCACAGATACGCAGTATTTT.

This clone was observed a single time. The chain couples TRBV5-1 to TRBJ2-5; a weak D match, TRBD1 (5 bases). There are 14 residues in the CDR3. Looked up from germline, CDR1 is SGHRS and CDR2 is YFSETQ. Between the trimmed V and J ends, which lost 3 bases and 2 bases, there was a span of 11 bases. As DNA, the CDR3 is TGCGCCAGCAGCTCTAACAGGATTCAAGAGACCCAGTACTTC. It encodes CASSSNRIQETQYF.

This rearrangement joins TRBV30 to TRBJ2-1; 8 nucleotides agree with TRBD1. Germline V lookup: CDR1 GTSNPN, CDR2 SVGIG (reference sequence). This CDR3 comprises 15 residues. Trimming removed 8 bases from V and 1 base from J; junction bases left unmatched: 10. CDR3 protein: CASQGAVSSYNEQFF. CDR3 coding DNA: TGTGCCAGCCAGGGGGCGGTTAGTTCCTACAATGAGCAGTTCTTC.

The rearrangement links TRBV7-3 to TRBJ2-3; no reliable D call. The V end lost 5 bases, the J end lost 4 bases, and 7 bases lay between the germline ends. CDR1 is SGHTA, CDR2 FQGTGA, per germline. The CDR3 has 12 amino acids. CDR3 in amino acids: CASSPVPDTQYF. The CDR3 nucleotides are TGTGCCAGCAGCCCCGTCCCAGATACGCAGTATTTT.

This chain uses TRBV6-1 with TRBJ2-7; D gene uncertain. The CDR3 totals 13 residues. The V gene lost 1 base and the J gene lost 3 bases, with 7 bases spanning the gap. Germline-derived CDR1 and CDR2 are MNHNS and SASEGT. CDR3 amino acids: CASSEGHNYEQYF. In DNA form, the CDR3 reads TGTGCCAGCAGTGAAGGGCACAACTACGAGCAGTACTTC.

The J gene is TRBJ2-1, the V gene TRBV7-6; D perhaps matches TRBD1 (6 bases). The V gene lost 4 bases and the J gene lost 6 bases, with 13 bases spanning the gap. The CDR3 is 14 amino acids. Germline loops: CDR1 SGHVS, CDR2 FNYEAQ. The CDR3 DNA follows: TGTGCCAGCAGCTATGGACAGTCGGCCAATGAGCAGTTCTTC. Amino acids: CASSYGQSANEQFF.

This chain links TRBV29-1 with TRBJ1-2; D is uncertain. Germline V gene data show CDR1 as SQVTM and CDR2 as ANQGSEA. This CDR3 comprises 13 residues. The V end lost 0 bases, the J end lost 4 bases, and 9 bases lay between the germline ends. The CDR3 DNA follows: TGCAGCGTTGAAGATTGGAGGTCCTATGGCTACACCTTC. Translating gives CSVEDWRSYGYTF.

V gene TRBV2 combines with J gene TRBJ1-6, with unresolved D. Trimming shortened V by 5 bases and J by 9 bases, and 8 bases separated the two germline ends. The CDR3 sequence is 12 residues long. Germline CDR1 is SNHLY and CDR2 is FYNNEI. DNA for the CDR3: TGTGCCAGCAGTATAGGGAGTTCACCCCTCCACTTT. It yields the protein CASSIGSSPLHF.